A selection of T cell receptor beta chains follows, all from one sample in a study of shared clonotypes between healthy human individuals. Profiling relied on immunoSEQ multiplex PCR, and the TCRdb table lists in-frame clones only, not all of them. This sample yields about 490,000 clones, of which over 70% are seen a single time; about an eighth belongs to the top ten. Sequenced: PBMCs. The receptors stem from a woman aged 40 to 50 in good health. Some clones in this sample may be carry-over from other donors' samples. CDR3s include the opening cysteine and the closing phenylalanine or tryptophan. The order of the fields is J gene, D gene, CDR3 length, clone size, V gene, CDR3 protein, CDR3 DNA. A D gene is named only where the DNA matches it firmly. A clone size is listed for some rows: how often the clone was seen (once, few, many), or a class if it is expanded.

>TRBJ1-5|TRBD1|16|-|TRBV5-1
CASSPGQGNSNQPQHF
TGCGCCAGCAGCCCGGGACAGGGAAATAGCAATCAGCCCCAGCATTTT
>TRBJ2-7|TRBD2|16|once|TRBV7-6
CASSLGPGLAGDEQYF
TGTGCCAGCAGCTTAGGCCCGGGGCTAGCGGGAGACGAGCAGTACTTC
>TRBJ2-7|-|16|once|TRBV27
CASSPVWAGDLYEQYF
TGTGCCAGCAGTCCTGTATGGGCAGGCGACCTCTACGAGCAGTACTTC
>TRBJ2-5|TRBD2|15|-|TRBV5-1
CASSLGLAGLETQYF
TGCGCCAGCAGCTTGGGGCTAGCGGGATTGGAGACCCAGTACTTC
>TRBJ2-7|TRBD1|13|-|TRBV7-3
CASSLGQGGEQYF
TGTGCCAGCAGCTTAGGACAGGGCGGCGAGCAGTACTTC
>TRBJ1-3|-|15|-|TRBV10-3
CATHGGRGSGNTIYF
TGTGCCACGCATGGAGGGCGAGGGTCTGGAAACACCATATATTTT
>TRBJ2-7|TRBD1|15|few|TRBV30
CAWGRDRASSYEQYF
TGTGCCTGGGGAAGGGACAGGGCGAGCTCCTACGAGCAGTACTTC
>TRBJ2-7|-|13|-|TRBV9
CASSDGSSYEQYF
TGTGCCAGCAGCGACGGATCTTCCTACGAGCAGTACTTC
>TRBJ2-7|-|15|many|TRBV7-6
CASSFEADSLYEQYF
TGTGCCAGCAGCTTTGAGGCGGACTCCCTCTACGAGCAGTACTTC
>TRBJ1-1|TRBD1|12|-|TRBV28
CASRLGGIEAFF
TGTGCCAGCAGGCTAGGGGGCATCGAAGCTTTCTTT
>TRBJ2-3|TRBD2|14|-|TRBV27
CASWAAGDTDTQYF
TGTGCCAGCTGGGCGGCGGGAGACACAGATACGCAGTATTTT
>TRBJ1-6|-|15|-|TRBV6-6
CASSYVPGADSPLHF
TGTGCCAGCAGTTATGTCCCGGGGGCTGATTCACCCCTCCACTTT
>TRBJ1-4|-|15|-|TRBV18
CASSPERAPNEKLFF
TGTGCCAGCTCACCCGAGAGAGCCCCTAATGAAAAACTGTTTTTT
>TRBJ2-2|TRBD1|16|few|TRBV7-3
CASSPRQGPYTGELFF
TGTGCCAGCAGCCCTAGACAGGGGCCATACACCGGGGAGCTGTTTTTT
>TRBJ2-7|-|13|many|TRBV7-2
CASSGARGDEQYF
TGTGCCAGTTCGGGGGCTAGAGGCGACGAGCAGTACTTC
>TRBJ2-7|-|14|-|TRBV18
CASSPKLDNYEQYF
TGTGCCAGCTCACCAAAGCTTGACAACTACGAGCAGTACTTC
>TRBJ1-4|-|14|-|TRBV2
CASRVESGNEKLFF
TGTGCCAGCAGAGTTGAGTCAGGGAATGAAAAACTGTTTTTT
>TRBJ2-7|-|14|-|TRBV11-1
CASSPRLGDYEQYF
TGTGCCAGCAGCCCCCGCCTCGGGGATTACGAGCAGTACTTC
>TRBJ2-1|TRBD2|15|-|TRBV7-3
CASSPRLAGNNEQFF
TGTGCCAGCAGCCCACGACTAGCGGGAAACAATGAGCAGTTCTTC
>TRBJ2-7|TRBD2|15|-|TRBV5-4
CASSLKGLAVYEQYF
TGTGCCAGCAGCTTGAAAGGACTAGCGGTATACGAGCAGTACTTC
>TRBJ2-7|TRBD2|14|-|TRBV7-9
CASSNSGSINEQYF
TGTGCCAGCAGCAATAGCGGGAGTATAAACGAGCAGTACTTC
>TRBJ2-1|TRBD2|13|-|TRBV4-2
CASKDGRSGEQFF
TGTGCCAGCAAAGACGGGAGGAGCGGTGAGCAGTTCTTC
>TRBJ2-5|TRBD1|16|-|TRBV28
CASSLGGQGEQETQYF
TGTGCCAGCAGCCTAGGGGGACAGGGGGAACAAGAGACCCAGTACTTC
>TRBJ2-7|TRBD2|16|-|TRBV5-1
CASSFSMTSGTGEQYF
TGCGCCAGCAGCTTCTCGATGACTAGCGGGACGGGCGAGCAGTACTTC
>TRBJ2-1|-|15|few|TRBV19
CASIADPSSYNEQFF
TGTGCCAGTATAGCGGACCCCAGCTCCTACAATGAGCAGTTCTTC
>TRBJ2-7|TRBD1|15|-|TRBV7-2
CASSSRSGQLYEQYF
TGTGCCAGCAGCTCCCGATCGGGACAGCTCTACGAGCAGTACTTC
>TRBJ1-5|-|14|many|TRBV28
CASSYGTENQPQHF
TGTGCCAGCAGTTACGGGACGGAGAATCAGCCCCAGCATTTT
>TRBJ1-1|-|18|-|TRBV16
CASSQSIHLGLIGTEAFF
TGTGCCAGCAGCCAATCGATCCATCTGGGGTTGATAGGCACTGAAGCTTTCTTT
>TRBJ1-1|TRBD1|13|-|TRBV6-1
CASSGTGDTGAFF
TGTGCCAGCAGTGGGACAGGTGACACAGGAGCTTTCTTT
>TRBJ2-2|-|12|-|TRBV7-7
CASSPDDGELFF
TGTGCCAGCAGCCCGGACGACGGGGAGCTGTTTTTT
>TRBJ2-7|TRBD2|13|-|TRBV11-1
CASVGRADYEQYF
TGTGCCAGCGTTGGGAGGGCCGACTACGAGCAGTACTTC
>TRBJ1-2|-|15|-|TRBV2
CASTELWDTNYGYTF
TGTGCCAGCACTGAGCTCTGGGACACAAACTATGGCTACACCTTC
>TRBJ1-2|-|15|many|TRBV29-1
CSVDGGARANYGYTF
TGCAGCGTTGATGGAGGGGCAAGAGCTAACTATGGCTACACCTTC
>TRBJ2-7|TRBD2|15|-|TRBV2
CASRTSGRGSYEQYF
TGTGCCAGCAGAACTAGCGGGAGGGGCTCCTACGAGCAGTACTTC
>TRBJ2-2|TRBD2|15|many|TRBV6-4
CASRGTSGGTGELFF
TGTGCCAGCAGGGGGACTAGCGGGGGCACCGGGGAGCTGTTTTTT
>TRBJ2-1|TRBD1|17|-|TRBV10-3
CAISEAGTDRGYNEQFF
TGTGCCATCAGTGAGGCGGGTACCGACAGGGGTTACAATGAGCAGTTCTTC
>TRBJ2-1|TRBD2|15|-|TRBV11-3
CASSMGLAGPNEQFF
TGCGCCAGCAGCATGGGACTAGCGGGACCCAATGAGCAGTTCTTC
>TRBJ1-2|TRBD1|14|-|TRBV7-2
CASSLQGTAWGYTF
TGTGCCAGCAGCTTACAAGGGACAGCCTGGGGCTACACCTTC
>TRBJ2-7|-|13|-|TRBV7-3
CASSLTFRSEQYF
TGTGCCAGCAGCTTAACGTTCAGATCCGAGCAGTACTTC
>TRBJ2-2|-|13|-|TRBV19
CASTLRISGELFF
TGTGCCAGTACCCTACGTATCTCCGGGGAGCTGTTTTTT
>TRBJ2-7|TRBD1|14|-|TRBV15
CATSPGQGTNEQYF
TGTGCCACCAGCCCGGGACAGGGTACGAACGAGCAGTACTTC
>TRBJ2-7|TRBD2|19|-|TRBV27
CASSLSPPGVAGGPYEQYF
TGTGCCAGCAGTTTATCCCCCCCCGGGGTAGCGGGAGGGCCTTACGAGCAGTACTTC
>TRBJ2-7|TRBD2|15|-|TRBV18
CASSPGTSGPYEQYF
TGTGCCAGCTCACCTGGGACTAGCGGGCCCTACGAGCAGTACTTC
>TRBJ1-2|TRBD1|15|few|TRBV4-2
CASSQDTGGRYGYTF
TGTGCCAGCAGCCAAGATACAGGGGGCCGCTATGGCTACACCTTC
>TRBJ2-3|-|13|once|TRBV5-1
CASSRGSGDTQYF
TGCGCCTCAAGCCGGGGGTCAGGCGATACGCAGTATTTT
>TRBJ2-1|-|16|-|TRBV6-5
CASSSGRDRSYNEQFF
TGTGCCAGCAGTTCAGGACGAGATCGCTCCTACAATGAGCAGTTCTTC
>TRBJ2-1|-|15|once|TRBV6-1
CASSRVPGGGNEQFF
TGTGCCAGCAGTCGGGTTCCAGGGGGGGGCAATGAGCAGTTCTTC
>TRBJ2-7|TRBD1|14|few|TRBV19
CASSRRDRNYEQYF
TGTGCCAGTAGTAGAAGGGACAGAAACTACGAGCAGTACTTC
>TRBJ2-3|TRBD2|18|-|TRBV11-2
CASSLGVVSGRYTDTQYF
TGTGCCAGCAGCTTAGGGGTAGTTAGCGGGAGATACACAGATACGCAGTATTTT
>TRBJ1-1|TRBD1|14|-|TRBV5-1
CASSLEGANTEAFF
TGCGCCAGCAGCTTAGAGGGGGCGAACACTGAAGCTTTCTTT
>TRBJ2-3|-|14|-|TRBV7-7
CASSPNLATDTQYF
TGTGCCAGCAGCCCCAACTTAGCGACAGATACGCAGTATTTT